A selection of T cell receptor beta chains follows, all from one sample in a study of blood T cell repertoires in COVID-19. Sequenced by immunoSEQ multiplex PCR; TCRdb stores in-frame clones only, minus some. The sample includes 55,000 to 80,000 clones, about 80% of them seen just once. The sample was peripheral blood. Receptors originate from a man aged 55 to 70 with COVID-19, enrolled during active disease. Each CDR3 is given with its conserved first and last residue. The order of the fields is clone size, D gene, J gene, V gene, CDR3 protein, CDR3 DNA. D genes are given only for firm matches. Clone sizes are given selectively: once, few, many, or a class where the clone is expanded.

>NA|NA|TRBJ1-2|TRBV29-1
CSVDSTNSYGYTF
TGCAGCGTTGATTCGACAAACAGTTATGGCTACACCTTC
>NA|NA|TRBJ1-2|TRBV13
CASSYGQSGYTF
TGTGCCAGCAGCTATGGACAGTCTGGCTACACCTTC
>NA|TRBD2|TRBJ2-3|TRBV11-2
CASSAAGTSEPLDTQYF
TGTGCCAGCAGCGCCGCCGGGACTAGCGAACCTTTGGATACGCAGTATTTT
>NA|NA|TRBJ2-5|TRBV18
CASSSLGGSQETQYF
TGTGCCAGCTCCAGTTTAGGAGGGTCCCAAGAGACCCAGTACTTC
>NA|NA|TRBJ1-5|TRBV10-3
CASNRAVDQPQHF
TGTGCCTCCAACAGGGCGGTGGATCAGCCCCAGCATTTT
>NA|TRBD1|TRBJ1-2|TRBV24-1
CATQGADYGYTF
TGTGCCACACAGGGGGCGGACTATGGCTACACCTTC
>NA|NA|TRBJ2-2|TRBV5-4
CASSLDSVGGELFF
TGTGCCAGCAGCTTGGACAGTGTTGGCGGGGAGCTGTTTTTT
>NA|TRBD2|TRBJ2-5|TRBV10-2
CASRASGTAGGETQYF
TGCGCCAGCAGGGCTAGCGGGACCGCGGGTGGGGAGACCCAGTACTTC
>NA|NA|TRBJ2-2|TRBV28
CASDQVANTGELFF
TGTGCCAGCGACCAGGTAGCGAACACCGGGGAGCTGTTTTTT
>NA|NA|TRBJ1-5|TRBV2
CASRERIGNQPQHF
TGTGCCAGCAGAGAGAGGATTGGCAATCAGCCCCAGCATTTT
>NA|NA|TRBJ2-3|TRBV15
CATSAGRGGQTQYF
TGTGCCACCAGCGCAGGGAGGGGCGGACAGACGCAGTATTTT
>NA|NA|TRBJ2-3|TRBV3-1/TRBV3-2
CASSQVRGDTQYF
TGTGCCAGCAGCCAAGTAAGGGGAGATACGCAGTATTTT
>once|TRBD2|TRBJ2-1|TRBV28
CASSGLAGDEQFF
TGTGCCAGCAGCGGACTAGCGGGTGATGAGCAGTTCTTC
>few|NA|TRBJ2-2|TRBV18
CASSPPLQTGELFF
TGTGCCAGCTCACCTCCTTTACAAACCGGGGAGCTGTTTTTT
>NA|NA|TRBJ1-1|TRBV9
CASSTLTAEAFF
TGTGCCAGCAGCACGCTGACAGCCGAAGCTTTCTTT
>few|TRBD1|TRBJ1-2|TRBV2
CASSADRTTQTF
TGTGCCAGCAGCGCGGACAGGACTACGCAGACCTTC
>NA|NA|TRBJ2-1|TRBV29-1
CSVESPYNEQFF
TGCAGCGTTGAGAGTCCCTACAATGAGCAGTTCTTC